The clone carrying this T cell receptor beta chain was seen repeatedly, ten times or more. A read error may account for a junction end that differs from germline. These data belong to a study of identical twins. TCRdb redid the calling of the 5' RACE reads with MiXCR, one entry per CDR3 protein. Altogether roughly 490,000 distinct CDR3 sequences are present, 13% to 15% being singletons, with the ten largest covering around 0.98%. Germline CDR1 SGHRS, CDR2 YFSETQ. The CDR3 covers 13 residues. A further study also used this sample, focusing on yellow fever vaccine responses in identical twins.

The sequencing input was CD4+ T cells sorted from blood. This receptor was taken from a young woman in good health. The chain uses TRBV5-1 and TRBJ2-2, with D unresolved. CDR3 residues: CASSLLNTGELFF. In nucleotides, the CDR3 is TGTGCCAGCAGTTTATTAAACACCGGGGAGCTGTTTTTT.